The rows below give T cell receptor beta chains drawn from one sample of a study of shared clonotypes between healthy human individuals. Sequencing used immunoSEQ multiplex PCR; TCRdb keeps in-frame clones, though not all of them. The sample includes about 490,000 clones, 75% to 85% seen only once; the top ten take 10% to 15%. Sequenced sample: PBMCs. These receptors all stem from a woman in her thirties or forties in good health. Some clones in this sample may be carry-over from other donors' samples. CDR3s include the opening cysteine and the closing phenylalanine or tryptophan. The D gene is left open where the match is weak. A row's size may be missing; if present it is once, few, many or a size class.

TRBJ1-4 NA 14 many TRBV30 CAWSLQSTNEKLFF TGTGCCTGGAGCCTACAGTCAACTAATGAAAAACTGTTTTTT
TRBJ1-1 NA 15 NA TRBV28 CASSSPAVASLAAFF TGTGCCAGCAGTTCGCCAGCCGTCGCTTCCTTGGCGGCTTTCTTT
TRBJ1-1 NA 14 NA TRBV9 CASSVAVEGTEAFF TGTGCCAGCAGCGTAGCAGTGGAGGGCACTGAAGCTTTCTTT
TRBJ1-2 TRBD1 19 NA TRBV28 CASSLPNGRSTGTGVGYTF TGTGCCAGCAGTTTACCCAACGGACGATCTACCGGGACAGGGGTCGGCTACACCTTC
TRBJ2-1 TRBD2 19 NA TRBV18 CASSPGLAGTLQGYDEQFF TGTGCCAGCTCACCTGGACTAGCGGGAACTCTTCAGGGCTATGATGAGCAGTTCTTC
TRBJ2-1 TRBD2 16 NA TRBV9 CASSPHGTSGTYEQFF TGTGCCAGCAGCCCCCACGGGACTAGCGGGACCTATGAGCAGTTCTTC
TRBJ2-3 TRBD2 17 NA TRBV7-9 CASSPGGLAGLGDTQYF TGTGCCAGCAGCCCCGGGGGACTAGCGGGATTGGGAGATACGCAGTATTTT
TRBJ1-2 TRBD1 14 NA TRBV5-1 CASSETPGQGGYTF TGCGCCAGCAGCGAGACGCCGGGACAGGGCGGCTACACCTTC
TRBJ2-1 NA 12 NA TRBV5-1 CASSLRGDEQFF TGCGCCAGCAGCCTCAGGGGCGATGAGCAGTTCTTC
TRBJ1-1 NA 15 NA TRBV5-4 CASSLASGGNTEAFF TGTGCCAGCAGCTTGGCCTCGGGGGGGAACACTGAAGCTTTCTTT
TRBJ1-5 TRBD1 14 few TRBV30 CAWSRDRLDQPQHF TGTGCCTGGTCACGGGACAGGTTGGATCAGCCCCAGCATTTT
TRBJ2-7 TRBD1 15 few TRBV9 CASSVTRDSPYEQYF TGTGCCAGCAGCGTCACCCGGGACAGCCCCTACGAGCAGTACTTC
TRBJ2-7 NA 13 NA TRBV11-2 CASSLTGQPLQYF TGTGCCAGCAGTTTGACCGGACAGCCCTTGCAGTACTTC
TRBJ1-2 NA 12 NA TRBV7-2 CASSRDRYGYTF TGTGCCAGCAGTAGGGATCGCTATGGCTACACCTTC
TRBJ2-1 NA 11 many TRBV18 CASSTYNEQFF TGTGCCAGCTCAACCTACAATGAGCAGTTCTTC
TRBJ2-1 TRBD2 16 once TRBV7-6 CASSHTGLAPYNEQFF TGTGCCAGCAGCCATACAGGACTAGCGCCCTACAATGAGCAGTTCTTC
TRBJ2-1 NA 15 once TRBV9 CASSSGVPQYNEQFF TGTGCCAGCAGTTCAGGGGTACCGCAATACAATGAGCAGTTCTTC
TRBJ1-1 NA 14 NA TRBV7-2 CASSSRGGEGEAFF TGTGCCAGCAGCTCCCGAGGAGGGGAAGGTGAAGCTTTCTTT
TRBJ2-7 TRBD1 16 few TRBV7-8 CASSYSTGQGASQQYF TGTGCCAGCAGCTACTCCACGGGACAGGGGGCGTCCCAGCAGTACTTC
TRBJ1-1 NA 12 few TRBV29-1 CSVQAMNTEAFF TGCAGCGTCCAGGCGATGAACACTGAAGCTTTCTTT
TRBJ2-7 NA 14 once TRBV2 CASRTTGFSYEQYF TGTGCCAGCAGGACTACAGGGTTCTCCTACGAGCAGTACTTC
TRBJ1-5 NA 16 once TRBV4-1 CASSQEPGNAYQPQHF TGCGCCAGCAGCCAAGAACCCGGGAACGCGTATCAGCCCCAGCATTTT
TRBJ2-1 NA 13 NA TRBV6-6 CASSPDSYNEQFF TGTGCCAGCAGTCCCGACTCCTACAATGAGCAGTTCTTC
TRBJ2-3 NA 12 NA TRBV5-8 CASSLLRDTQYF TGTGCCAGCAGCTTGCTCAGAGATACGCAGTATTTT
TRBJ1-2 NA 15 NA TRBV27 CASSPTWGRGYGYTF TGTGCCAGCAGTCCTACTTGGGGACGAGGCTATGGCTACACCTTC
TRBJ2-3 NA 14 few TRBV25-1 CASSELGPADTQYF TGTGCCAGCAGTGAGTTAGGACCGGCAGATACGCAGTATTTT
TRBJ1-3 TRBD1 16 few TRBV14 CASRPQGASSGNTIYF TGTGCCAGCAGACCTCAGGGGGCTTCGTCCGGAAACACCATATATTTT
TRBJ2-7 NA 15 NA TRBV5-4 CASSLGTESSYEQYF TGTGCCAGCAGCTTGGGTACGGAAAGCTCCTACGAGCAGTACTTC
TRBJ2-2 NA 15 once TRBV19 CASQRGRSDTGELFF TGTGCCAGCCAAAGGGGACGGAGTGACACCGGGGAGCTGTTTTTT
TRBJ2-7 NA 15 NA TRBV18 CASSQGADYSYEQYF TGTGCCAGCTCCCAAGGTGCGGATTACTCCTACGAGCAGTACTTC
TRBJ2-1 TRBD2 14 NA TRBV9 CASSVGLAGDEQFF TGTGCCAGCAGCGTGGGACTAGCGGGAGATGAGCAGTTCTTC
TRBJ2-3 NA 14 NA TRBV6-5 CASMLGTDTDTQYF TGTGCCAGCATGCTCGGGACGGACACAGATACGCAGTATTTT